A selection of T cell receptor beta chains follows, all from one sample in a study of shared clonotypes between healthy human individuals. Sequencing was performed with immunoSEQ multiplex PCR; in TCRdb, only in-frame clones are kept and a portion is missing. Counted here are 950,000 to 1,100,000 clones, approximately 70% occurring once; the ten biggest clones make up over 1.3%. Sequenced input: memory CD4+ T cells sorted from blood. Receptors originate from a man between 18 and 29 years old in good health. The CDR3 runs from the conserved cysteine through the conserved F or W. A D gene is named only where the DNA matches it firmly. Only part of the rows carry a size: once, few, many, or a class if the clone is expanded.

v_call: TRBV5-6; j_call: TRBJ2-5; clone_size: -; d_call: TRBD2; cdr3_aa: CASSLALAGGETQYF; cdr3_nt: TGTGCCAGCAGCTTGGCACTAGCGGGAGGAGAGACCCAGTACTTC
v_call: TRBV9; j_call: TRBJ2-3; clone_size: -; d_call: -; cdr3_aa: CASSAQKDTQYF; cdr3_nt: TGTGCCAGCAGCGCGCAGAAAGATACGCAGTATTTT
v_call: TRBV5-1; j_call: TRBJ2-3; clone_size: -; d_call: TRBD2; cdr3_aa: CASSLLGLGTDTQYF; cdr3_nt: TGCGCCAGCAGCTTGTTGGGACTAGGCACAGATACGCAGTATTTT
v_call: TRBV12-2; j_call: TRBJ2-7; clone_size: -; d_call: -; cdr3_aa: CASRLAEVRSYEQYF; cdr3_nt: TGTGCAAGTCGCTTAGCGGAGGTCCGTTCCTACGAGCAGTACTTC
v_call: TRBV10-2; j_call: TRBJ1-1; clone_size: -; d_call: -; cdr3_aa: CASSVKVTEAFF; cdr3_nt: TGCGCCAGCAGTGTAAAGGTTACTGAAGCTTTCTTT
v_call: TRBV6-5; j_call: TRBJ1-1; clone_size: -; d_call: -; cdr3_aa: CASSPRGRTEAFF; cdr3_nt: TGTGCCAGCAGCCCTAGGGGCCGCACTGAAGCTTTCTTT
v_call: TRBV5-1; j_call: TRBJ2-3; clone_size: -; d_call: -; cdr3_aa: CASSSPGGPRTTDTQYF; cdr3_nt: TGCGCCAGCAGCTCCCCCGGGGGCCCAAGGACCACAGATACGCAGTATTTT
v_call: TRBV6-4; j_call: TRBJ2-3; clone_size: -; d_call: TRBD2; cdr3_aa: CASPGVSLAERDTQYF; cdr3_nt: TGTGCCAGCCCCGGGGTGAGCCTAGCGGAAAGAGATACGCAGTATTTT
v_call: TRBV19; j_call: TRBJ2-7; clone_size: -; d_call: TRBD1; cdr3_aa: CASTIGTGGRYEQYF; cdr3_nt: TGTGCCAGTACCATAGGGACAGGGGGCCGGTACGAGCAGTACTTC
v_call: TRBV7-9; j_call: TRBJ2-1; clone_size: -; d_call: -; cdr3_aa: CASSLEGGMDEQFF; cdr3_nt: TGTGCCAGCAGCTTAGAGGGGGGTATGGATGAGCAGTTCTTC
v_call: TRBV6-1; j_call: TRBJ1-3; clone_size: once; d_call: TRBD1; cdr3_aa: CASETGGGSGNTIYF; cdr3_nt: TGTGCCAGCGAAACAGGGGGAGGCTCTGGAAACACCATATATTTT
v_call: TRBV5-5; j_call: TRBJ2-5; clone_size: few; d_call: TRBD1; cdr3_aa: CASSLRTGVLQETQYF; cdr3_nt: TGTGCCAGCAGCTTGCGGACAGGGGTTCTCCAAGAGACCCAGTACTTC
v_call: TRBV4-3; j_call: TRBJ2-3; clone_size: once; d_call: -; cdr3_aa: CASSSGEGIHTQYF; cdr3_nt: TGCGCCAGCAGCTCCGGCGAGGGGATTCATACGCAGTATTTT
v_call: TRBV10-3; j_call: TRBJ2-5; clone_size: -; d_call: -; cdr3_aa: CAISVQGGQETQYF; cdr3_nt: TGTGCCATCAGTGTACAGGGAGGTCAAGAGACCCAGTACTTC